The T cell receptor (beta chain) under discussion was sequenced for a study of cytomegalovirus exposure and HLA in healthy donors. Study-level findings and limits: Reports described diagnosis of cytomegalovirus status by the classifier as highly specific and sensitive. A later analysis showed HLA-associated TCR beta chains outstripping equally common others in clonal expansion.

Donors showed nominal health when sampled, although they likely had unrecorded immune exposures. The PCR was carried out with 60 Vbeta primers and 13 Jbeta primers. Study processing details: Among the unique TCR beta chains that a later analysis counted, around 72 million in all, about 11 million were shared. Assay used: immunoSEQ multiplex PCR; TCRdb lists only in-frame clones, some missing. V, J and clone size derive from that table, while D and trimming were established from the DNA sequence. Among 100,000 to 150,000 clones listed, 82% were seen once. Details on this clone: What it binds is not known.

Germline V gives CDR1 KGHSH, CDR2 LQKENI. V lost 0 bases and J 1 base, leaving 9 bases between the germline ends. The CDR3 sequence is 15 residues long. This chain joins TRBV18 and TRBJ1-1; D not certain. This TCR came from a male donor in good health and CMV-seropositive. The sequenced sample was PBMCs. The CDR3 DNA reads as TGTGCCAGCTCACCACCCCCGACGGGGAACACTGAAGCTTTCTTT. Its protein is CASSPPPTGNTEAFF.